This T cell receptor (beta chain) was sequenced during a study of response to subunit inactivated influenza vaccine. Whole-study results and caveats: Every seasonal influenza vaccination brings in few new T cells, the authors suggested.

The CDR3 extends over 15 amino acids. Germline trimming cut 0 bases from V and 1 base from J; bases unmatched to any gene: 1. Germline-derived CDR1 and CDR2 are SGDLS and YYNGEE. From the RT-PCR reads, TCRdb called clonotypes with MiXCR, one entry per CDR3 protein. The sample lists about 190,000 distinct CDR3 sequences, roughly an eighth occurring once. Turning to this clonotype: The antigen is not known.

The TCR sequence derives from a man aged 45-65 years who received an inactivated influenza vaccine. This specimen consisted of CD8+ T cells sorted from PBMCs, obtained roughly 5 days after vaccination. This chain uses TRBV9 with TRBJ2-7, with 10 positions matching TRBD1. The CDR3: CASSVGTGGSYEQYF. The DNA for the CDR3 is TGTGCCAGCAGCGTAGGGACAGGGGGTTCCTACGAGCAGTACTTC.